This TCR beta chain was sequenced for a study of OX40 agonist ivuxolimab in advanced cancers. Background on the study: Hepatocellular carcinoma, melanoma, renal cell or head and neck cancer occurred in dose-escalation patients. Overall study results and limits: Which antigen the expanded peripheral T cells recognized is unknown.

Autoimmune disease history or systemic immunosuppression led to patients being barred. Note on this clone: Antigen unknown. The junction departs from the called germline gene at one end, perhaps through a read error.

The CDR3 runs 16 residues. Germline assignment: CDR1 MNHEY and CDR2 SMNVEV (reference sequence). TCRdb's copy holds only in-frame clones and misses some; the assay was immunoSEQ multiplex PCR. The sample lists tens of thousands of clones, over 90% occurring once. This specimen was CD4+ or CD8+ T cells sorted from blood, taken in a trial of the OX40 agonist ivuxolimab. The TCR originated in an adult with an advanced solid tumor such as melanoma, head and neck, liver or kidney cancer. This chain joins TRBV27 and TRBJ2-2, with D maybe TRBD2 (6 bases). The CDR3 nucleotides are TGTGCCAGCAGATTATTATCGGGAGTGAACACCGGGGAGCTGTTTTTT. This gives the protein CASRLLSGVNTGELFF.